The clone carrying this T cell receptor beta chain was counted many times. Its antigen is undetermined. These data come from a study of CD8 T cells in ankylosing spondylitis. Regarding the study as a whole: A TCR beta motif of fewer than ten highly homologous variants seemed to mark ankylosing spondylitis blood.

TCRdb reprocessed the 5' RACE reads via MiXCR and lists one record per CDR3 protein. The table has around 450,000 distinct CDR3 sequences, roughly 27% seen once. Sequencing was carried out using blood, either unsorted or a sorted T cell fraction (not recorded which). The clonotype originates from a male donor with ankylosing spondylitis.

This CDR3 reads CASSGNTGGQETQYF. In DNA form, the CDR3 reads TGCGCCAGCAGCGGGAACACAGGAGGGCAAGAGACCCAGTACTTC. The rearrangement joins TRBV5-1 to TRBJ2-5; possible D gene TRBD2, 6 bases. The V gene's germline CDR1 is SGHRS and CDR2 YFSETQ. Trimming removed 4 bases from V and 2 bases from J, with 15 bases in between. The CDR3 sequence is 15 residues long.